What follows are 13 T cell receptor beta chains derived from one specimen sequenced in a study of T cell responses to AZD1222 COVID-19 vaccine. Profiled with immunoSEQ multiplex PCR; TCRdb holds only in-frame clones, not every one. Among 95,000 to 150,000 clones listed, 88% were seen once. Source: peripheral blood, taken on day 0 of AZD1222 vaccination. The receptor source for this set is an adult in good health.

The gene calls are TRBV11-3 and TRBJ1-6; D gene uncertain. The germline CDR1 and CDR2 sequences are SGHNT and YENEEA. CDR3 size: 15 residues. Trimming cost V 5 bases and J 7 bases, with 15 bases left between them. As DNA, the CDR3 is TGTGCCAGCAGCCTTAGACCGATCAAGAATTCACCCCTCCACTTT. As protein: CASSLRPIKNSPLHF.

The gene calls are TRBV24-1 and TRBJ2-5; 7 bases align to TRBD1. V gave up 5 bases and J gave up 4 bases; unmatched junction bases: 9. CDR1 KGHDR and CDR2 SFDVKD come from the germline V gene. The CDR3 sequence is 15 residues long. CDR3 region: CATSVGHSGGETQYF. CDR3 nucleotides: TGTGCCACCAGTGTAGGACACTCAGGGGGAGAGACCCAGTACTTC.

The chain is built from TRBV18 and TRBJ1-6; D gene ambiguous. CDR3 length equals 14 residues. Trimming cost V 3 bases and J 5 bases, with 8 bases left between them. Germline assignment: CDR1 KGHSH and CDR2 LQKENI. The CDR3 DNA sequence: TGTGCCAGCTCACCTGGGGTCCATAATTCACCCCTCCACTTT. This sequence encodes CASSPGVHNSPLHF.

V gene TRBV4-3 combines with J gene TRBJ1-5, with D perhaps TRBD1 (6 bases). The germline gives CDR1 LGHNA, CDR2 YSLEER. CDR3 length equals 13 residues. The V and J ends lost 3 bases and 7 bases respectively, with 10 bases between them. CDR3 region: CASSQDSTQPQHF. CDR3 sequence (DNA): TGCGCCAGCAGCCAGGACAGCACCCAGCCCCAGCATTTT.

With respect to this clone: One end of the junction does not line up with germline, which may come from a read error. The gene calls are TRBV5-6 and TRBJ1-1; D remains ambiguous. The CDR3 covers 13 residues. Germline values: CDR1 SGHDT, CDR2 YYEEEE. CDR3: CASSLTGDTEAFF. The CDR3 DNA reads as TGTGCCAGCAGCTTAACCGGAGACACGGAAGCTTTCTTT. The full variable domain, its missing parts supplied by reference TRBV5-6 and TRBJ1-1, is DAGVTQSPTHLIKTRGQQVTLRCSPKSGHDTVSWYQQALGQGPQFIFQYYEEEERQRGNFPDRFSGHQFPNYSSELNVNALLLGDSALYLCASSLTGDTEAFFGQGTRLTVV.

The rearrangement links TRBV27 to TRBJ2-3; D gene ambiguous. This CDR3 contains 15 residues. CDR1 is MNHEY, CDR2 SMNVEV, per germline (reference sequence). V was trimmed by 3 bases and J by 0 bases, leaving 10 bases between them. CDR3 region: CASSFLASSTDTQYF. DNA for the CDR3: TGTGCCAGCAGTTTTCTGGCTTCTAGCACAGATACGCAGTATTTT.

The chain has TRBV30 and TRBJ2-6; D is unresolved. The CDR3 is made up of 15 amino acids. The ends were cut back, 5 bases at V and 0 bases at J, with 11 bases in the middle. Germline CDR1 GTSNPN, CDR2 SVGIG (reference sequence). CDR3 in DNA: TGTGCCTGGGGTGCCCTGGGCTCTGGGGCCAACGTCCTGACTTTC. Protein product: CAWGALGSGANVLTF.

J is TRBJ1-1 and V is TRBV19; D may be TRBD1 (6 bases). Deletions cut 5 bases from V and 5 bases from J, with 18 bases between. CDR1 is LNHDA and CDR2 is SQIVND in the germline V gene (reference sequence). This CDR3 has 15 residues. Here the CDR3 DNA reads TGTGCCAGTAGTTTCAGACAGGTGATTTGGACTGAAGCTTTCTTT. Protein sequence: CASSFRQVIWTEAFF.

This chain connects TRBV10-2 to TRBJ2-7, with TRBD1 identical over 8 bases. Germline V gives CDR1 WSHSY, CDR2 SAAADI. The length of the CDR3 is 14 residues. With 7 bases clipped from V and 0 bases from J, the junction kept 5 bases outside the gene matches. The CDR3 is CASTGTGSSYEQYF. CDR3 nucleotides: TGCGCCAGCACCGGGACAGGCAGCTCCTACGAGCAGTACTTC.

The chain links TRBV3-1 (or the pseudogene TRBV3-2) to TRBJ2-2; the D gene is possibly TRBD2 (6 bases). This CDR3 spans 14 amino acids. Germline CDR1 reads LGHDT; CDR2 reads YNNKEL (reference sequence). Between the trimmed V and J ends, which lost 5 bases and 6 bases, there was a span of 13 bases. The CDR3 protein is CASSSGPGAGELFF. CDR3 nucleotide sequence: TGTGCCAGCAGCTCGGGACCGGGGGCCGGGGAGCTGTTTTTT.

V gene TRBV6-2 or TRBV6-3 combines with J gene TRBJ2-3; perhaps TRBD2 as D (5 bases). The V gene lost 6 bases and the J gene lost 9 bases, with 19 bases spanning the gap. Germline values: CDR1 MNHEY, CDR2 SVGEGT. This CDR3 is built from 14 residues. The CDR3 protein is CASSLPPGSRTQYF. Written as DNA, the CDR3 is TGTGCCAGCAGCCTACCCCCGGGGTCGAGGACGCAGTATTTT.

The chain carries TRBV9 and TRBJ1-2; D call uncertain. This CDR3 has 15 residues. V was shortened by 4 bases and J by 4 bases, with 17 bases between the two germline ends. Germline lookup yields CDR1 SGDLS and CDR2 YYNGEE. CDR3 sequence (DNA): TGTGCCAGCAGCCCCTCCGTCGAGGCCGGCTATGGCTACACCTTC. Translation gives CASSPSVEAGYGYTF.

The rearrangement uses TRBV7-9 and TRBJ1-2; D ambiguous. The CDR3 totals 13 residues. Deletions cut 1 base from V and 4 bases from J, with 7 bases between. CDR1 SEHNR and CDR2 FQNEAQ come from the germline V gene (reference sequence). This CDR3 reads CASSLVGFYGYTF. The CDR3 DNA is TGTGCCAGCAGCTTAGTTGGGTTCTATGGCTACACCTTC.